Detailed here is one TCR beta chain. Measured with immunoSEQ multiplex PCR; TCRdb has only the in-frame clones, and not every one. The sample records over 150,000 clones, 88% being singletons. The data stem from a study of blood T cell repertoires in COVID-19. Adults between roughly 18 and 89 years of age took part from more than 20 US areas. Participants' reported clinical history set cohort assignment. Donors of Cohort 3 who recovered were those that had two negative PCRs, clearance, or symptom resolution. The sequence derives from a woman younger than 30 who had recovered from COVID-19. Sequencing used PBMCs or T cells enriched from blood (not recorded which).

CDR3 sequence (DNA): TGTGCAAGTCGCCTCCCGTTATATCAGAACTATGGCTACACCTTC. Its protein is CASRLPLYQNYGYTF. V is TRBV12-2 and J is TRBJ1-2; the listed D gene, TRBD1, was not tested against the DNA. TRBV12-2 is annotated as a pseudogene. The CDR3 length is 15 residues.